This TCR beta chain is drawn from a study of blood T cell repertoires in COVID-19. Study-level information: Both acute and convalescent COVID-19 samples were obtained from the United States, Italy and Spain.

The table came from immunoSEQ multiplex PCR; TCRdb's copy has only in-frame clones and leaves some out. The data contain roughly 32,000 clones, approximately 80% of them seen just once; the ten biggest clones take up approximately 16%. The ends were cut back, 2 bases at V and 6 bases at J, with 13 bases in the middle. The CDR3 runs 14 residues. Germline CDR1 and CDR2: MDHEN and SYDVKM. The chain links TRBV28 to TRBJ1-2; D perhaps matches TRBD1 (5 bases). This clonotype was obtained from a human donor in a cohort sampled during active COVID-19. Sequencing input: peripheral blood. The CDR3 region has the DNA TGTGCCAGCAGTTTAAGCCCAGGGAGGCATGGCTACACCTTC. Translated: CASSLSPGRHGYTF.